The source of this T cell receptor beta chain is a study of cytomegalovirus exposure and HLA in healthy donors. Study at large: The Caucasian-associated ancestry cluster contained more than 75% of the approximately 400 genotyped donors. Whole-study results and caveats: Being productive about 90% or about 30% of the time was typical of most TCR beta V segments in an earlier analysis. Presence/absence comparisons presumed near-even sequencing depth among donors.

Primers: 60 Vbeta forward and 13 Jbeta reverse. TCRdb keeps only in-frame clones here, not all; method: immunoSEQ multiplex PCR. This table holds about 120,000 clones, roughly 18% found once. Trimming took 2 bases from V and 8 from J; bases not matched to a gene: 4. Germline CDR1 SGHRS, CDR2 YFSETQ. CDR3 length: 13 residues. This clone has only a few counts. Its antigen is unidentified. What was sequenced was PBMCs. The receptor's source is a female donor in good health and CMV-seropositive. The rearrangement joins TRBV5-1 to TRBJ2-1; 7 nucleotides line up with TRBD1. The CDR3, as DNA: TGCGCCAGCAGCTTCGGACAGGTCGATGAGCAGTTCTTC. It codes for CASSFGQVDEQFF.